These 5 T cell receptor beta chains were sequenced from one sample in a study of shared clonotypes between healthy human individuals. Data came from immunoSEQ multiplex PCR; TCRdb stores just in-frame clones and leaves some out. The sample holds 2 million to 3 million clones, around nine tenths seen once. What was sequenced was naive CD4+ T cells sorted from blood. The sample's subset: CD45RA+ positively selected. The receptors here all came from a man between 18 and 35 years old in good health.

The rearrangement links TRBV2 to TRBJ1-2; no reliable D call. The CDR3 extends over 11 amino acids. CDR1 is SNHLY, CDR2 FYNNEI, per germline. V shed 8 bases and J shed 7 bases, with 11 bases lying between them. CDR3 in amino acids: CASRTAGGYTF. In DNA, the CDR3 is TGTGCCAGCCGGACTGCTGGTGGCTACACCTTC. The entire variable domain, with the rest obtained from reference TRBV2 and TRBJ1-2, is as follows: EPEVTQTPSHQVTQMGQEVILRCVPISNHLYFYWYRQILGQKVEFLVSFYNNEISEKSEIFDDQFSVERPDGSNFTLKIRSTKLEDSAMYFCASRTAGGYTFGSGTRLTVV.

About this clone: The same CDR3 also results from other DNA sequences found in this sample. The chain is built from TRBV5-1 and TRBJ2-3; D possibly corresponds to TRBD2 (5 bases). Per the germline V gene, CDR1 is SGHRS and CDR2 is YFSETQ. The CDR3 has 13 residues. Trimming shortened V by 4 bases and J by 2 bases, and 8 bases separated the two germline ends. The chain's CDR3 is CASSPGDTDTQYF. CDR3 in DNA: TGCGCCAGCAGCCCCGGGGACACAGATACGCAGTATTTT.

This chain links TRBV19 with TRBJ2-2; D gene unclear. The V gene's germline CDR1 is LNHDA and CDR2 SQIVND (reference sequence). This CDR3 is built from 11 residues. V was clipped by 3 bases and J by 7 bases, with 3 bases between them. In DNA form, the CDR3 reads TGTGCCAGTAGTATCAACGGGGAGCTGTTTTTT. It is translated as CASSINGELFF.

The chain recombines TRBV5-6 with TRBJ2-5, with 9 nucleotides matching TRBD1. This CDR3 has 15 residues. Germline CDR1 and CDR2: SGHDT and YYEEEE. Losses at the gene ends were 3 bases for V and 2 bases for J; bases not matched to a gene: 5. The CDR3 region has the DNA TGTGCCAGCAGCTCGGGGACAGGGCGACAAGAGACCCAGTACTTC. Translated: CASSSGTGRQETQYF.

This clone has just one count. The chain carries TRBV2 and TRBJ2-5, with TRBD2 matching 8 bases. Germline V gene sequence: CDR1 SNHLY, CDR2 FYNNEI. Germline trimming cut 6 bases from V and 1 base from J; bases unmatched to any gene: 4. The CDR3 spans 14 residues. The CDR3 DNA sequence: TGTGCCAGCAGCACACTAGCGGCCCAAGAGACCCAGTACTTC. This gives the protein CASSTLAAQETQYF. The entire variable domain, with the rest obtained from reference TRBV2 and TRBJ2-5, is as follows: EPEVTQTPSHQVTQMGQEVILRCVPISNHLYFYWYRQILGQKVEFLVSFYNNEISEKSEIFDDQFSVERPDGSNFTLKIRSTKLEDSAMYFCASSTLAAQETQYFGPGTRLLVL.